Each of the 30 T cell receptor beta chains below was sequenced from the same sample in a study of T cells in narcolepsy. Sequencing was performed with immunoSEQ multiplex PCR; in TCRdb, only in-frame clones are kept and a portion is missing. Here the sample spans around 31,000 clones, roughly four fifths being singletons. Input material: CD45RA- memory CD4+ T cells from PBMCs. Receptor source: a human donor with narcolepsy.

The V call is TRBV13, the J call TRBJ1-1, with D maybe TRBD1 (5 bases). CDR1 is PRHDT, CDR2 FYEKMQ, per germline (reference sequence). With 4 bases removed from V and 1 base from J, the gap between germline ends came to 13 bases. CDR3 size: 15 residues. CDR3 in amino acids: CASSSRGRANTEAFF. The CDR3 nucleotides read TGTGCCAGCAGCTCCCGGGGGAGGGCGAACACTGAAGCTTTCTTT.

J is TRBJ2-1 and V is TRBV6-5; the D gene is possibly TRBD2 (5 bases). Germline CDR1 MNHEY, CDR2 SVGAGI. The CDR3 is made up of 12 amino acids. V lost 5 bases and J 11 bases, leaving 13 bases between the germline ends. CDR3 region: CASSTPGGKQFF. CDR3 coding DNA: TGTGCCAGCAGTACCCCCGGAGGCAAGCAGTTCTTC.

The sample holds a few counts of this clone. The chain recombines TRBV7-9 with TRBJ1-1, with unresolved D. V lost 2 bases to trimming and J lost 1 base, with 8 bases between them. The CDR3 is 14 amino acids. Germline CDR1 SEHNR, CDR2 FQNEAQ (reference sequence). CDR3 in DNA: TGTGCCAGCAGCTTAAAATCAGGGAACACTGAAGCTTTCTTT. This encodes CASSLKSGNTEAFF.

V is TRBV11-3 and J is TRBJ2-7; D gene uncertain. The germline V and J ends were trimmed by 0 bases and 3 bases, with 6 bases remaining between them. Looked up from germline, CDR1 is SGHNT and CDR2 is YENEEA. This CDR3 region has 13 residues. CDR3 region: CASSLDRDYEQYF. In nucleotides, the CDR3 is TGTGCCAGCAGCTTAGATAGGGACTACGAGCAGTACTTC.

The chain has TRBV5-1 and TRBJ1-2, with 10 bases fitting TRBD1. Germline CDR1 and CDR2: SGHRS and YFSETQ. Losses at the gene ends were 4 bases for V and 8 bases for J; bases not matched to a gene: 8. The CDR3 loop spans 14 amino acids. Written as DNA, the CDR3 is TGCGCCAGCAGCCGGGAGGGGACAGGGGACGGCTACACCTTC. It encodes CASSREGTGDGYTF.

The chain is built from TRBV27 and TRBJ2-1; D gene uncertain. Trimming removed 4 bases at V and 0 bases at J, with 10 bases between. Germline loops: CDR1 MNHEY, CDR2 SMNVEV (reference sequence). CDR3 length equals 15 residues. In DNA, the CDR3 is TGTGCCAGCAGTTGGGATTCCTACTCCTACAATGAGCAGTTCTTC. Its protein product is CASSWDSYSYNEQFF.

The V gene is TRBV6-6, the J gene TRBJ1-2; TRBD1 matches at 12 bases. The trim removed 2 bases at V and 8 bases at J, leaving 6 bases unmatched. From germline, CDR1 is MNHNY and CDR2 SVGAGI (reference sequence). The CDR3 is 15 amino acids. The CDR3 DNA reads as TGTGCCAGCAGTTACCGGGGACAGGGGGCGCAGGGCTACACCTTC. It specifies CASSYRGQGAQGYTF.

This chain joins TRBV29-1 and TRBJ1-1, with a possible D match to TRBD1 (5 bases). Germline loops: CDR1 SQVTM, CDR2 ANQGSEA. V lost 5 bases and J lost 2, with 15 bases in between. This CDR3 is 14 amino acids long. The CDR3 region has the DNA TGCAGCGTTAAAAAAGGGGCAGACAACACTGAAGCTTTCTTT. Protein: CSVKKGADNTEAFF.

This chain connects TRBV7-8 to TRBJ2-7; 7 nucleotides line up with TRBD1. This CDR3 contains 15 residues. Germline V gene sequence: CDR1 SGHVS, CDR2 FQNEAQ. After removal of 5 bases from V and 3 bases from J, the junction contained 10 bases not matched to a gene. The DNA of the CDR3 is TGTGCCAGCAGCCACCTCAGGGGGATGGACTACGAGCAGTACTTC. Its translation: CASSHLRGMDYEQYF.

The V call is TRBV19, the J call TRBJ2-1; TRBD1 is a possible D gene (6 bases). Germline CDR1 reads LNHDA; CDR2 reads SQIVND (reference sequence). The CDR3 has 15 amino acids. Trimming shortened V by 3 bases and J by 4 bases, and 13 bases separated the two germline ends. This chain's CDR3 is CASSIAGTLYNEQFF. CDR3 DNA: TGTGCCAGTAGTATCGCCGGGACACTTTACAATGAGCAGTTCTTC.

This sequence joins TRBV12-5 and TRBJ2-7; D uncertain. Per the germline V gene, CDR1 is LGHNT and CDR2 is FRNRAP. This CDR3 has 11 amino acids. Trimming removed 2 bases at V and 7 bases at J, with 6 bases between. CDR3 DNA: TGTGCTAGTGGTTTGCAAGAGGAGCAGTACTTC. It codes for CASGLQEEQYF.

The CDR3 bases are TGTGCCAGCAGCCCCGGGGCGGGACAGGGGGCACGAGGCTACACCTTC. Amino acids: CASSPGAGQGARGYTF. The chain joins TRBV7-3 to TRBJ1-2; 12 positions match TRBD1. Germline CDR1 is SGHTA and CDR2 is FQGTGA. V shed 5 bases, J shed 8 bases, and the junction held 12 bases outside the gene matches. There are 16 residues in the CDR3.

The chain joins TRBV14 to TRBJ1-2, with D tentatively TRBD1 (5 bases). Per germline, CDR1 SGHDN and CDR2 FVKESK. V was trimmed by 1 base and J by 7 bases, leaving 16 bases between them. This CDR3 spans 15 amino acids. CDR3 DNA sequence: TGTGCCAGCAGCCAAGCCGCCGGGACGAGGGGTGGCTACACCTTC. Translating gives CASSQAAGTRGGYTF.

J is TRBJ1-5 and V is TRBV6-1; D is possibly TRBD1 (6 bases). Trimming removed 7 bases at V and 2 bases at J, with 15 bases between. CDR1 and CDR2 from the germline V gene are MNHNS and SASEGT. The CDR3 contains 15 residues. CDR3 nucleotide sequence: TGTGCCAGCACCCGGGGCAGGGGAGGCAATCAGCCCCAGCATTTT. Encoded protein: CASTRGRGGNQPQHF.

The gene calls are TRBV9 and TRBJ1-3, with a possible D match to TRBD1 (5 bases). The CDR3 totals 16 residues. V lost 4 bases and J 0 bases, leaving 14 bases between the germline ends. The germline V gene has CDR1 SGDLS and CDR2 YYNGEE. CDR3 in amino acids: CASSFTAGTSGNTIYF. As DNA, the CDR3 is TGTGCCAGCAGCTTCACAGCAGGGACCTCTGGAAACACCATATATTTT.

The chain links TRBV4-2 to TRBJ2-5; TRBD1 is a possible D gene (5 bases). Germline V gene sequence: CDR1 LGHNA, CDR2 YNFKEQ. V was pared by 2 bases and J by 5 bases, with 15 bases between. The CDR3 covers 15 residues. The CDR3 is CASSQNGRSGETQYF. CDR3 nucleotides: TGTGCCAGCAGCCAAAATGGACGGTCAGGGGAGACCCAGTACTTC.

The J gene is TRBJ2-5, the V gene TRBV18; D perhaps matches TRBD2 (6 bases). Per the germline V gene, CDR1 is KGHSH and CDR2 is LQKENI. V was cut by 6 bases and J by 1 base, with 12 bases left in between. This CDR3 has 14 residues. This CDR3 is CASSTAGTQETQYF. The CDR3 region has the DNA TGTGCCAGCTCCACGGCGGGAACCCAAGAGACCCAGTACTTC.

The gene calls are TRBV6-5 and TRBJ2-7; D is possibly TRBD1 (7 bases). Germline V gene data show CDR1 as MNHEY and CDR2 as SVGAGI. The CDR3 is 14 amino acids. Trimming removed 6 bases from V and 7 bases from J, with 19 bases in between. The CDR3 spells CASRPDEGAGEQYF. The CDR3 DNA follows: TGTGCCAGCAGGCCCGACGAGGGGGCGGGGGAGCAGTACTTC.

The rearrangement links TRBV19 to TRBJ1-5, with D perhaps TRBD1 (5 bases). Per germline, CDR1 LNHDA and CDR2 SQIVND (reference sequence). The CDR3 runs 14 residues. V lost 0 bases to trimming and J lost 3 bases, with 6 bases between them. The CDR3 DNA sequence: TGTGCCAGTAGTATAGACAGGGTCAATCAGCCCCAGCATTTT. Protein sequence: CASSIDRVNQPQHF.

This clone was seen only once. The chain recombines TRBV10-3 with TRBJ2-3, with D perhaps TRBD2 (5 bases). Looked up from germline, CDR1 is ENHRY and CDR2 is SYGVKD. The germline V and J ends were trimmed by 1 base and 7 bases, with 21 bases remaining between them. The CDR3 sequence is 17 residues long. CDR3 loop: CAISEWEFDGVRNTQYF. CDR3 DNA sequence: TGTGCCATCAGTGAGTGGGAATTCGACGGGGTGAGAAATACGCAGTATTTT.

This clone was seen only a few times. The J gene is TRBJ1-4, the V gene TRBV6-1; D is ambiguous. The V end was cut by 3 bases, the J end by 8 bases, with 7 bases between. The CDR3 is made up of 12 amino acids. Germline V lookup: CDR1 MNHNS, CDR2 SASEGT. The CDR3 protein is CASSEYDEKLFF. The CDR3 DNA sequence: TGTGCCAGCAGTGAGTACGACGAAAAACTGTTTTTT.

This chain connects TRBV2 to TRBJ2-7; D ambiguous. The CDR3 length is 14 residues. Germline CDR1 SNHLY, CDR2 FYNNEI. V dropped 0 bases and J dropped 3 bases, with 9 bases sitting between them. CDR3 nucleotides: TGTGCCAGCAGTGAAGCGCTAAACTTCTACGAGCAGTACTTC. As protein: CASSEALNFYEQYF.

This clone was picked up a small number of times. This chain uses TRBV18 with TRBJ1-5; 7 nucleotides line up with TRBD1. Germline loops: CDR1 KGHSH, CDR2 LQKENI. The CDR3 sequence is 15 residues long. V lost 3 bases to trimming and J lost 7 bases; unmatched junction nucleotides: 9. In DNA form, the CDR3 reads TGTGCCAGCTCACCGACTGCCGACAGGGACCAGCCCCAGCATTTT. This translates into CASSPTADRDQPQHF.

V is TRBV25-1 and J is TRBJ1-1; 7 nucleotides match TRBD1. This CDR3 region has 14 residues. CDR1 and CDR2 from the germline V gene are MGHDK and SYGVNS. Germline trimming cut 6 bases from V and 5 bases from J; bases unmatched to any gene: 9. For the CDR3, the DNA is TGTGCCAGCAGGACCGACAGGGAGTGGACTGAAGCTTTCTTT. Translated: CASRTDREWTEAFF.

J is TRBJ2-3 and V is TRBV7-7; D is possibly TRBD1 or TRBD2 (5 bases each). V gave up 5 bases and J gave up 2 bases, with 14 bases separating them. CDR1 is SSHAT and CDR2 is FNYEAQ in the germline V gene (reference sequence). The CDR3 contains 15 residues. The CDR3 protein is CASSRGGRTTDTQYF. The CDR3 DNA is TGTGCCAGCAGCAGGGGCGGGCGCACCACAGATACGCAGTATTTT.

This chain joins TRBV2 and TRBJ1-2; perhaps TRBD1 as D (5 bases). V was trimmed by 6 bases and J by 8 bases, leaving 13 bases between them. CDR1 is SNHLY, CDR2 FYNNEI, per germline. The length of the CDR3 is 12 residues. The CDR3 sequence is CASSTDSLGYTF. The CDR3 DNA follows: TGTGCCAGCAGCACCGACAGCCTGGGCTACACCTTC.

The CDR3 DNA follows: TGTGCCAGCAGTTCGCAGGGGCAGGCTAGCAATCAGCCCCAGCATTTT. This translates into CASSSQGQASNQPQHF. The chain joins TRBV7-8 to TRBJ1-5, with D maybe TRBD1 (6 bases). Deletions cut 6 bases from V and 0 bases from J, with 15 bases between. This CDR3 comprises 16 residues. Germline V lookup: CDR1 SGHVS, CDR2 FQNEAQ.

This clone was detected only a few times. The chain links TRBV7-3 to TRBJ2-7; 11 bases fit TRBD2. Germline V CDR1 and CDR2: SGHTA, FQGTGA. J was trimmed by 0 bases and V by 2 bases; bases with no gene match: 15. The CDR3 is 20 residues long. The CDR3 is CASSLPSPRGLAASSYEQYF. The CDR3 DNA sequence: TGTGCCAGCAGCTTACCCAGCCCGCGGGGACTAGCGGCCAGCTCCTACGAGCAGTACTTC.

The V and J genes are TRBV19 and TRBJ1-2, with TRBD1 matching over 8 bases. V lost 7 bases, J lost 0 bases, and 7 bases stayed unmatched. The CDR3 spans 15 residues. Germline CDR1 LNHDA, CDR2 SQIVND (reference sequence). For the CDR3, the DNA is TGTGCCAGTACCCGACAGGGGTCGTCTAACTATGGCTACACCTTC. As protein: CASTRQGSSNYGYTF.

This sequence joins TRBV11-3 and TRBJ2-3; D tentatively fits TRBD1 or TRBD2 (5 bases each). This CDR3 has 14 amino acids. V lost 0 bases to trimming and J lost 2 bases, with 6 bases between them. Germline V CDR1 and CDR2: SGHNT, YENEEA. The CDR3: CASSLDGTTDTQYF. The DNA for the CDR3 is TGTGCCAGCAGCTTAGACGGGACCACAGATACGCAGTATTTT.